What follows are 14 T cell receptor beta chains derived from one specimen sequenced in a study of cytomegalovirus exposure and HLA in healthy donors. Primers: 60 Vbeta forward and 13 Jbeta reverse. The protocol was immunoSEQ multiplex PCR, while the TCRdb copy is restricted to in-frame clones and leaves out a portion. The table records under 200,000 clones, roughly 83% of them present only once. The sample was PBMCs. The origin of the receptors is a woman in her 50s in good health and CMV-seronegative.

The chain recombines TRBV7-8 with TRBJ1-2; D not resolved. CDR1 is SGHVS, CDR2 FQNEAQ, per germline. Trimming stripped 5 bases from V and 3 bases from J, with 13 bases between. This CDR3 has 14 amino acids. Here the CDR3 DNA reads TGTGCCAGCAGCCCCCGATTGGCGGACTATGGCTACACCTTC. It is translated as CASSPRLADYGYTF. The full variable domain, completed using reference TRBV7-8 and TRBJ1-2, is GAGVSQSPRYKVAKRGQDVALRCDPISGHVSLFWYQQALGQGPEFLTYFQNEAQLDKSGLPSDRFFAERPEGSVSTLKIQRTQQEDSAVYLCASSPRLADYGYTFGSGTRLTVV.

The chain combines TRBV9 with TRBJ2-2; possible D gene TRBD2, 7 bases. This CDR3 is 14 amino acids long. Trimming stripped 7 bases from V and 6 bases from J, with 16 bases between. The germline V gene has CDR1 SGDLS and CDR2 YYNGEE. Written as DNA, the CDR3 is TGTGCCAGCTGCAGCGGAGGGGGGGCCGGGGAGCTGTTTTTT. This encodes CASCSGGGAGELFF.

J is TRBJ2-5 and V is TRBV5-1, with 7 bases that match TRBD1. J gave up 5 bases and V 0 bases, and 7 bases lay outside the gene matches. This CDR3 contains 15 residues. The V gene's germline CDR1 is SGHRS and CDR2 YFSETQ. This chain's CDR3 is CASSLVAGGHETQYF. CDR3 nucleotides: TGCGCCAGCAGCTTGGTGGCAGGGGGACATGAGACCCAGTACTTC.

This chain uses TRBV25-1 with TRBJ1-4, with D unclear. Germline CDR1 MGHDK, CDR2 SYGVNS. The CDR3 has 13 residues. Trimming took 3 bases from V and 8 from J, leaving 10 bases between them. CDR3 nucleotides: TGTGCCAGCAGTGACCCGGTTAAGGAAAAACTGTTTTTT. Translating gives CASSDPVKEKLFF. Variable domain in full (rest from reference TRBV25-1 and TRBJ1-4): EADIYQTPRYLVIGTGKKITLECSQTMGHDKMYWYQQDPGMELHLIHYSYGVNSTEKGDLSSESTVSRIRTEHFPLTLESARPSHTSQYLCASSDPVKEKLFFGSGTQLSVL.

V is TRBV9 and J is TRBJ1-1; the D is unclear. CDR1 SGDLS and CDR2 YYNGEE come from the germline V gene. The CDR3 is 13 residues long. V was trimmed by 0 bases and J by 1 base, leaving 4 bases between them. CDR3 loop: CASSVVQNTEAFF. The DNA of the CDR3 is TGTGCCAGCAGCGTAGTACAGAACACTGAAGCTTTCTTT.

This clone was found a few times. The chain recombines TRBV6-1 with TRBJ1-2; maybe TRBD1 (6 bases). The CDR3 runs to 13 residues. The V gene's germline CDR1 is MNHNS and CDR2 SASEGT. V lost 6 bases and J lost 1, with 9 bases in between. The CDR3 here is CASSLDSNYGYTF. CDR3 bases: TGTGCCAGCAGCTTGGACAGTAACTATGGCTACACCTTC.

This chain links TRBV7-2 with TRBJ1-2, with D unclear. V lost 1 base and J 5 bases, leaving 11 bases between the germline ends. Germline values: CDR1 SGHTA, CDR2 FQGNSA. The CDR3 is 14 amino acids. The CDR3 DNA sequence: TGTGCCAGCAGCTTAGAAGTGGGAGGTTATGGCTACACCTTC. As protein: CASSLEVGGYGYTF.

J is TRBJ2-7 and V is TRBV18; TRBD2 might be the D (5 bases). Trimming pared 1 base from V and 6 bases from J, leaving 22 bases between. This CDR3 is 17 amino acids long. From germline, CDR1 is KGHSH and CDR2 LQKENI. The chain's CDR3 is CASSPLPAAEGYGEQYF. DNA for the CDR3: TGTGCCAGCTCACCACTCCCGGCAGCGGAAGGGTATGGCGAGCAGTACTTC.

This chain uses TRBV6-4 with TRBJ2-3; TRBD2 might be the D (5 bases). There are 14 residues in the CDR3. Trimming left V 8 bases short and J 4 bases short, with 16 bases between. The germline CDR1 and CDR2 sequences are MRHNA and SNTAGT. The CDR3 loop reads CASSQRDGSDTQYF. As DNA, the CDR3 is TGTGCCAGCTCCCAGAGGGATGGTTCAGATACGCAGTATTTT.

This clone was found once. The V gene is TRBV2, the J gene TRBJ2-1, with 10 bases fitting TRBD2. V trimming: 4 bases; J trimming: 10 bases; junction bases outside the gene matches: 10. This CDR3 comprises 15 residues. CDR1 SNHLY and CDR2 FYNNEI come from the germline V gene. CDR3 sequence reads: CASSAWLAGAREQFF. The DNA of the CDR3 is TGTGCCAGCAGTGCCTGGCTAGCGGGAGCTAGGGAGCAGTTCTTC.

The DNA for the CDR3 is TGTGCCAGCAGGGCCGGGACAGGGAATGAAAAACTGTTTTTT. Its protein product is CASRAGTGNEKLFF. The chain joins TRBV27 to TRBJ1-4, with TRBD1 matching 9 bases. Germline V gene sequence: CDR1 MNHEY, CDR2 SMNVEV (reference sequence). The CDR3 loop spans 14 amino acids. Germline trimming cut 6 bases from V and 5 bases from J; bases unmatched to any gene: 4.

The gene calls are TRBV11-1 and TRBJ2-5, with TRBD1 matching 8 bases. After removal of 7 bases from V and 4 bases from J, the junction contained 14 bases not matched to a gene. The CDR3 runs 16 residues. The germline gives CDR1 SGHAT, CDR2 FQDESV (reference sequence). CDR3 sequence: CASTRGPGGWLETQYF. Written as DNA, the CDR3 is TGTGCCAGCACCCGAGGCCCAGGGGGCTGGTTAGAGACCCAGTACTTC.

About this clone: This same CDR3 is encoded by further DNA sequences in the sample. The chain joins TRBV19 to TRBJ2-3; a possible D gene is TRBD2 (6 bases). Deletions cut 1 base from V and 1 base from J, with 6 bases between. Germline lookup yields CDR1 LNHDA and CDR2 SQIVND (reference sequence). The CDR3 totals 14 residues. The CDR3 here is CASSIGLGTDTQYF. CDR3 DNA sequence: TGTGCCAGTAGTATAGGACTAGGCACAGATACGCAGTATTTT.

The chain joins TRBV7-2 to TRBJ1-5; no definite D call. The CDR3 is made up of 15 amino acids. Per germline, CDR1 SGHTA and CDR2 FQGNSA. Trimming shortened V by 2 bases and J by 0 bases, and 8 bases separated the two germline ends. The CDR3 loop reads CASSLRTYSNQPQHF. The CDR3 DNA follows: TGTGCCAGCAGCTTACGGACTTATAGCAATCAGCCCCAGCATTTT.